Below are 9 T cell receptor beta chains sequenced from a single sample in a study of response to subunit inactivated influenza vaccine. A single record per CDR3 protein comes from TCRdb applying MiXCR to the RT-PCR reads. The sample holds around 520,000 distinct CDR3 sequences; 10% to 15% are singletons and the top ten take roughly 10%. Source: PBMCs from blood, taken on the day of vaccination. These receptors all come from a man in his fifties who received an inactivated influenza vaccine.

This clonotype came up a few times. V is TRBV6-1 and J is TRBJ2-3; TRBD1 might be the D (5 bases). The CDR3 has 14 amino acids. Trimming stripped 0 bases from V and 6 bases from J, with 10 bases between. Per the germline V gene, CDR1 is MNHNS and CDR2 is SASEGT. CDR3 DNA: TGTGCCAGCAGTGAAGCGACAGATAGGGATACGCAGTATTTT. Translated, it gives CASSEATDRDTQYF.

The rearrangement joins TRBV28 to TRBJ2-1; D unresolved. Per the germline V gene, CDR1 is MDHEN and CDR2 is SYDVKM. The CDR3 consists of 15 residues. Trimming left V 3 bases short and J 0 bases short, with 9 bases between. The CDR3 nucleotides are TGTGCCAGCAGTTTGAACCGCCGCTCCTACAATGAGCAGTTCTTC. Translating it yields CASSLNRRSYNEQFF.

This clonotype has just a few counts. V and J are TRBV12-3 or TRBV12-4 and TRBJ1-4, with D possibly TRBD1 on 5 matching bases. The V end lost 4 bases, the J end lost 8 bases, and 11 bases lay between the germline ends. CDR3 length equals 13 residues. CDR3 nucleotides: TGTGCCAGCAGTTCCGGGGGAGACGAAAAACTGTTTTTT. This sequence encodes CASSSGGDEKLFF.

The chain couples TRBV7-8 to TRBJ1-5; D ambiguous. Trimming shortened V by 6 bases and J by 0 bases, and 12 bases separated the two germline ends. The germline V gene has CDR1 SGHVS and CDR2 FQNEAQ. The CDR3 is 15 amino acids. CDR3 region: CASSYRRNSNQPQHF. The DNA for the CDR3 is TGTGCCAGCAGTTACCGCAGGAATAGCAATCAGCCCCAGCATTTT.

CDR3 amino acids: CASSFHWGQSDTQYF. CDR3 sequence (DNA): TGTGCCAGCAGCTTCCATTGGGGACAGTCAGATACGCAGTATTTT. The rearrangement links TRBV7-2 to TRBJ2-3; 7 bases are shared with TRBD1. The CDR3 consists of 15 residues. Germline-derived CDR1 and CDR2 are SGHTA and FQGNSA. V shed 3 bases, J shed 4 bases, and the junction held 7 bases outside the gene matches.

This clonotype was recorded many times. This sequence joins TRBV20-1 and TRBJ1-5; D remains ambiguous. There are 14 residues in the CDR3. The germline V gene encodes CDR1 DFQATT and CDR2 SNEGSKA (reference sequence). Deletions cut 1 base from V and 0 bases from J, with 7 bases between. This CDR3 reads CSARGPFSNQPQHF. CDR3 bases: TGCAGTGCTAGAGGTCCCTTTAGCAATCAGCCCCAGCATTTT.

The J gene is TRBJ2-7, the V gene TRBV7-9; D call uncertain. The CDR3 length is 14 residues. Per germline, CDR1 SEHNR and CDR2 FQNEAQ (reference sequence). Trimming cost V 1 base and J 7 bases, with 14 bases left between them. This CDR3 reads CASSLVGNAEEQYF. The DNA for the CDR3 is TGTGCCAGCAGCTTAGTCGGCAACGCGGAGGAGCAGTACTTC.

The J gene is TRBJ2-7, the V gene TRBV12-3 or TRBV12-4, with 8 positions matching TRBD2. Trimming at V came to 5 bases and at J to 4 bases, leaving 10 bases not matched to a gene. CDR3 size: 15 residues. Written as DNA, the CDR3 is TGTGCCAGCAGTATCGGGAGGGCCCTCGTTTACGAGCAGTACTTC. Translated, it gives CASSIGRALVYEQYF.

Ten or more counts support this clonotype. The chain has TRBV29-1 and TRBJ2-3, with TRBD1 as a possible D gene (5 bases). Germline V gives CDR1 SQVTM, CDR2 ANQGSEA. Trimming left V 4 bases short and J 4 bases short, with 9 bases between. This CDR3 is 12 amino acids long. The CDR3 DNA reads as TGCAGCGTTGGGGGCCAGGCAGATACGCAGTATTTT. Amino acids: CSVGGQADTQYF.